This is a list of T cell receptor beta chains from one sample in a study of regulatory T cells in long-lasting Graves disease. Each CDR3 protein gets one entry after TCRdb re-called the multiplex PCR reads with MiXCR. The sample has hundreds of thousands of distinct CDR3 sequences, about 20% seen once. The sequencing here drew on peripheral blood mononuclear cells (PBMCs), taken when the disease was refractory, from a patient treated with antithyroid drugs. The receptors here all came from a female donor with Graves disease. The CDR3 runs from the conserved cysteine through the conserved F or W. D genes are given only for firm matches. The size of a clone is reported for some rows only, either as once, few or many, or as a class for expanded clones.

j_gene | v_gene | d_gene | abundance | CDR3aa | CDR3nt
TRBJ1-2 | TRBV10-2 | TRBD1 | few | CASSGQAFYGYTF | TGCGCCAGCAGCGGACAGGCCTTTTATGGCTACACCTTC
TRBJ1-5 | TRBV3-1 | NA | many | CASSQVRGPQHF | TGTGCCAGCAGCCAAGTACGGGGGCCCCAGCATTTT
TRBJ2-7 | TRBV27 | TRBD2 | NA | CASKPSGGSYEQYF | TGTGCCAGCAAGCCTAGCGGGGGCTCCTACGAGCAGTACTTC
TRBJ1-1 | TRBV7-9 | TRBD1 | NA | CASSPDPGGGNTEAFF | TGTGCCAGCAGCCCCGACCCAGGGGGGGGAAACACTGAAGCTTTCTTT
TRBJ1-6 | TRBV7-2 | NA | NA | CASSFPPSGRPNWTLHF | TGTGCCAGCAGCTTCCCACCCTCAGGGCGACCCAATTGGACCCTCCACTTT
TRBJ2-7 | TRBV4-2 | NA | NA | CASAGQRSYEQYF | TGTGCCAGCGCAGGGCAAAGGTCCTACGAGCAGTACTTC
TRBJ2-6 | TRBV18 | NA | many | CASSGLDWANVLTF | TGTGCCAGCTCAGGATTAGACTGGGCCAACGTCCTGACTTTC
TRBJ1-2 | TRBV30 | TRBD1 | many | CAWSGDRVYTF | TGTGCCTGGAGTGGCGACAGGGTCTACACCTTC
TRBJ1-4 | TRBV20-1 | NA | NA | CSASLGADEKLFF | TGCAGTGCTAGTCTGGGAGCAGATGAAAAACTGTTTTTT
TRBJ2-7 | TRBV12-3/TRBV12-4 | NA | NA | CASSLQYPSYEQYF | TGTGCCAGCAGTCTACAGTATCCCTCCTACGAGCAGTACTTC
TRBJ1-1 | TRBV13 | NA | many | CASSSYSGPNTEAFF | TGTGCCAGCAGCTCCTACTCAGGTCCGAACACTGAAGCTTTCTTT
TRBJ1-1 | TRBV7-9 | NA | many | CASSSNMNTEAFF | TGTGCCAGCAGCTCTAACATGAACACTGAAGCTTTCTTT
TRBJ2-5 | TRBV7-8 | NA | NA | CVSRRDRQETQYF | TGTGTCAGCAGGAGGGACAGACAAGAGACCCAGTACTTC
TRBJ2-1 | TRBV11-2 | NA | NA | CASSLGSSDYNEQFF | TGTGCCAGCAGCTTAGGATCTAGCGACTACAATGAGCAGTTCTTC
TRBJ2-3 | TRBV2 | NA | NA | CASRAHGAADTQYF | TGTGCCAGCAGAGCACATGGGGCTGCAGATACGCAGTATTTT
TRBJ2-2 | TRBV15 | NA | many | CATSSGTGELFF | TGTGCCACCAGCAGCGGAACCGGGGAGCTGTTTTTT
TRBJ2-7 | TRBV5-6 | NA | many | CASSFEGSLYGEQYF | TGTGCCAGCAGCTTTGAGGGAAGTCTCTACGGCGAGCAGTACTTC
TRBJ1-1 | TRBV2 | NA | NA | CASTDGVNTEAFF | TGTGCCAGTACTGACGGGGTGAACACTGAAGCTTTCTTT
TRBJ1-2 | TRBV20-1 | NA | many | CSAPRAGNLNYGYTF | TGCAGTGCTCCGCGGGCCGGCAACCTAAACTATGGCTACACCTTC
TRBJ2-7 | TRBV28 | TRBD2 | many | CASRPGTSGNYEQYF | TGTGCCAGCAGACCAGGGACTAGCGGGAACTACGAGCAGTACTTC
TRBJ2-7 | TRBV28 | NA | many | CATNSWGKYEQYF | TGTGCCACCAACAGCTGGGGGAAATACGAGCAGTACTTC
TRBJ2-7 | TRBV28 | NA | many | CASSLTSVVGSYEQYF | TGTGCCAGCAGTTTAACGTCGGTAGTGGGGTCCTACGAGCAGTACTTC
TRBJ2-3 | TRBV5-1 | NA | few | CASSLEPRAGTDTQYF | TGCGCCAGCAGCTTGGAGCCGCGGGCCGGCACAGATACGCAGTATTTT
TRBJ2-7 | TRBV10-3 | TRBD1 | NA | CAISEGDSLREQYF | TGTGCCATCAGTGAGGGGGACAGCCTTCGGGAGCAGTACTTC
TRBJ1-1 | TRBV4-3 | NA | NA | CASSQVEGNQAEAFF | TGCGCCAGCAGCCAAGTGGAAGGGAATCAGGCTGAAGCTTTCTTT
TRBJ1-3 | TRBV27 | NA | few | CASSLSRGNTIYF | TGTGCCAGCAGTTTAAGTCGGGGAAACACCATATATTTT
TRBJ1-2 | TRBV6-1 | NA | many | CASSRAGVEYGYTF | TGTGCCAGCAGCCGCGCAGGGGTGGAATATGGCTACACCTTC
TRBJ1-1 | TRBV12-3/TRBV12-4 | NA | many | CASSHRQVAFF | TGTGCCAGCAGTCACCGACAAGTGGCTTTCTTT
TRBJ1-6 | TRBV5-1 | NA | NA | CASSYSTGTLYNSPLHF | TGCGCCAGCAGCTATTCGACCGGGACACTCTACAATTCACCCCTCCACTTT
TRBJ2-7 | TRBV9 | NA | few | CASSRGGGLYEQYF | TGTGCCAGCAGCAGGGGGGGGGGCCTCTACGAGCAGTACTTC
TRBJ2-5 | TRBV20-1 | TRBD2 | many | CSATNPSGRAWETQYF | TGCAGTGCTACCAATCCTAGCGGGAGGGCCTGGGAGACCCAGTACTTC
TRBJ2-4 | TRBV6-1 | TRBD2 | NA | CASSEVGTSGSTAKNIQYF | TGTGCCAGCAGTGAAGTTGGAACTAGCGGGAGTACGGCCAAAAACATTCAGTACTTC
TRBJ2-7 | TRBV6-2/TRBV6-3 | NA | once | CASSESLTRTAQQYF | TGTGCCAGCAGTGAATCCTTAACTCGGACAGCCCAGCAGTACTTC
TRBJ2-5 | TRBV12-3/TRBV12-4 | NA | many | CASSLVDWRAQETQYF | TGTGCCAGCAGTTTAGTCGACTGGAGGGCCCAAGAGACCCAGTACTTC
TRBJ2-5 | TRBV20-1 | TRBD1 | many | CSATRQGAGSTGETQYF | TGCAGTGCTACCAGACAGGGGGCAGGGAGTACCGGGGAGACCCAGTACTTC
TRBJ1-5 | TRBV4-3 | NA | few | CASSQEGAFGPQHF | TGCGCCAGCAGCCAAGAGGGAGCGTTCGGGCCCCAGCATTTT
TRBJ2-2 | TRBV3-1 | TRBD1 | NA | CASSHPGQKNTGELFF | TGTGCCAGCAGCCACCCGGGACAGAAGAACACCGGGGAGCTGTTTTTT
TRBJ1-3 | TRBV20-1 | NA | NA | CSARARSVGQSFRGNTIYF | TGCAGTGCTAGAGCTAGATCTGTTGGACAGTCCTTCCGTGGAAACACCATATATTTT
TRBJ2-4 | TRBV7-2 | TRBD1 | few | CASSPDRGVKNIQYF | TGTGCCAGCAGCCCGGACAGGGGGGTCAAAAACATTCAGTACTTC
TRBJ1-2 | TRBV7-9 | NA | NA | CASSLAGAPGYTF | TGTGCCAGCAGCTTAGCTGGGGCGCCCGGCTACACCTTC
TRBJ1-6 | TRBV5-1 | NA | few | CASSFRQGKNSPLHF | TGCGCCAGCAGCTTTAGGCAGGGGAAAAATTCACCCCTCCACTTT
TRBJ2-7 | TRBV12-3/TRBV12-4 | NA | NA | CASSNRYEQYF | TGTGCCAGCAGTAATAGATACGAGCAGTACTTC